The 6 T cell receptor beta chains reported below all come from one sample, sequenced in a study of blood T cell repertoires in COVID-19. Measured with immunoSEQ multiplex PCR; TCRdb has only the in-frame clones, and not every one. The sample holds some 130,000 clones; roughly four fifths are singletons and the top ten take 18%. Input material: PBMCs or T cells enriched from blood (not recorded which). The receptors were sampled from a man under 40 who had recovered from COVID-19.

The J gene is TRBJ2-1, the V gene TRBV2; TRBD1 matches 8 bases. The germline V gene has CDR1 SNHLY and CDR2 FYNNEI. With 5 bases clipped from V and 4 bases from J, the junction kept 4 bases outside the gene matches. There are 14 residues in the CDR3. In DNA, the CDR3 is TGTGCCAGCAGTCGGCAGGGGGCATACAATGAGCAGTTCTTC. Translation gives CASSRQGAYNEQFF.

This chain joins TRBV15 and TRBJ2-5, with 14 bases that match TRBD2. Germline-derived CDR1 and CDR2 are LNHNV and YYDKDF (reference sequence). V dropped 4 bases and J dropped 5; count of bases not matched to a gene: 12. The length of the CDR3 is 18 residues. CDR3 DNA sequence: TGTGCCACCAGCAACAAGGGACTAGCGGGAGACTCTAAGGAGACCCAGTACTTC. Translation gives CATSNKGLAGDSKETQYF. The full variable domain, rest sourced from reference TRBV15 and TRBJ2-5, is DAMVIQNPRYQVTQFGKPVTLSCSQTLNHNVMYWYQQKSSQAPKLLFHYYDKDFNNEADTPDNFQSRRPNTSFCFLDIRSPGLGDTAMYLCATSNKGLAGDSKETQYFGPGTRLLVL.

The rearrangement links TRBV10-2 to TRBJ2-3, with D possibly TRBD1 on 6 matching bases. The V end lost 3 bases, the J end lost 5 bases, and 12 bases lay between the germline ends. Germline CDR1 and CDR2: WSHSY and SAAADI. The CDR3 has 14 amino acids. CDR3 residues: CASSDSGGLDTQYF. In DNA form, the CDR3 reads TGCGCCAGCAGTGATAGTGGGGGCCTAGATACGCAGTATTTT.

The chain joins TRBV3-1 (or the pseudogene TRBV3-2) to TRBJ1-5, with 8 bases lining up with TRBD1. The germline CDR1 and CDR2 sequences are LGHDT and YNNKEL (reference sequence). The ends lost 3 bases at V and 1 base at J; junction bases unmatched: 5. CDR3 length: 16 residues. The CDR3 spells CASSQGTGRSNQPQHF. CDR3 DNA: TGTGCCAGCAGCCAGGGGACAGGACGGAGCAATCAGCCCCAGCATTTT.

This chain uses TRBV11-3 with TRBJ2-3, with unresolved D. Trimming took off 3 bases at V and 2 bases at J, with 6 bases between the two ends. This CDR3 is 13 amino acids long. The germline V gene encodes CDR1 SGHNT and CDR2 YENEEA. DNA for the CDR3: TGTGCCAGCAGCTTTCTCTACACAGATACGCAGTATTTT. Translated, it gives CASSFLYTDTQYF.

The CDR3 sequence: CSVTGPLGEQYV. In nucleotides, the CDR3 is TGCAGCGTGACAGGGCCCCTAGGGGAGCAGTACGTC. The chain employs TRBV29-1 and TRBJ2-7; 7 bases fit TRBD1. The CDR3 runs 12 residues. CDR1 SQVTM and CDR2 ANQGSEA come from the germline V gene. The ends lost 6 bases at V and 7 bases at J; junction bases unmatched: 9.